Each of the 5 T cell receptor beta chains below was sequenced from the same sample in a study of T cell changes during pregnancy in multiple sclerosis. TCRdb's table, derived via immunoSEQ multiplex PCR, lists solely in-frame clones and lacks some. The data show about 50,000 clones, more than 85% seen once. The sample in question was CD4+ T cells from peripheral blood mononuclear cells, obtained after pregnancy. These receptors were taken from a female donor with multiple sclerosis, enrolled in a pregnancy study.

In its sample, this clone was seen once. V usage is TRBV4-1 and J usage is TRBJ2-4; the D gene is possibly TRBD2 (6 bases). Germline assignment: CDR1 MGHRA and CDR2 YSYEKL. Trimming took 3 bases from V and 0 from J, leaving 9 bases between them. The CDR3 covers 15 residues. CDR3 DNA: TGCGCCAGCAGCCAGGAGGGAGTAGCCAAAAACATTCAGTACTTC. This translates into CASSQEGVAKNIQYF.

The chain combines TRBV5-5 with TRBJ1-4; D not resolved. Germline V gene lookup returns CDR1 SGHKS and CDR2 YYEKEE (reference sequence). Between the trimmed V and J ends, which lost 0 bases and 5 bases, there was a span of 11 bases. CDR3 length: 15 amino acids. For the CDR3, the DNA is TGTGCCAGCAGCTTGGTATGGGAGTCCAATGAAAAACTGTTTTTT. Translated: CASSLVWESNEKLFF.

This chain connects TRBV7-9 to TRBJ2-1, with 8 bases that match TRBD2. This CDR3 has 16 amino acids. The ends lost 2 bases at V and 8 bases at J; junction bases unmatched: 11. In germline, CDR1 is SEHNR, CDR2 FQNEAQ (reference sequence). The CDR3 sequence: CASSLKIAGSLDEQFF. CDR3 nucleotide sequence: TGTGCCAGCAGCTTAAAGATAGCGGGATCGTTGGATGAGCAGTTCTTC.

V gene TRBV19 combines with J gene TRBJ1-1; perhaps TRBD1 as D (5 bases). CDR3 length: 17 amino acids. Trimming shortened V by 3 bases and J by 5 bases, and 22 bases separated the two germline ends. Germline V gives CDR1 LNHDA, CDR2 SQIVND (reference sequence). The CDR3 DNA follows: TGTGCCAGTAGTATCATTCGGGCAGGGAAGGTGAGGACTGAAGCTTTCTTT. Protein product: CASSIIRAGKVRTEAFF.

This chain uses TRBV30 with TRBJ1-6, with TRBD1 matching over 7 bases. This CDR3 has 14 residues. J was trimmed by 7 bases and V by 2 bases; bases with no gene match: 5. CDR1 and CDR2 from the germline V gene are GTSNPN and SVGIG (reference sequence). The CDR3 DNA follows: TGTGCCTGGAGTCCGGGACAGCGGAATTCACCCCTCCACTTT. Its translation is CAWSPGQRNSPLHF.